This T cell receptor beta chain was found in a study of blood T cell repertoires in COVID-19. Sequencing was performed with immunoSEQ multiplex PCR; in TCRdb, only in-frame clones are kept and a portion is missing. The sample lists 100,000 to 150,000 clones; around 85% were seen once. The sequencing sample was made of peripheral blood. This clonotype originated in an elderly woman with COVID-19, enrolled during active disease.

The CDR3 region is CASSQDGGGADTEAFF. The CDR3 DNA reads as TGTGCCAGCAGCCAAGATGGGGGGGGCGCGGACACTGAAGCTTTCTTT. The chain links TRBV4-2 to TRBJ1-1, with D possibly being TRBD1 (6 bases). The CDR3 is 16 residues long. V was shortened by 0 bases and J by 3 bases, with 14 bases between the two germline ends. CDR1 LGHNA and CDR2 YNFKEQ come from the germline V gene.